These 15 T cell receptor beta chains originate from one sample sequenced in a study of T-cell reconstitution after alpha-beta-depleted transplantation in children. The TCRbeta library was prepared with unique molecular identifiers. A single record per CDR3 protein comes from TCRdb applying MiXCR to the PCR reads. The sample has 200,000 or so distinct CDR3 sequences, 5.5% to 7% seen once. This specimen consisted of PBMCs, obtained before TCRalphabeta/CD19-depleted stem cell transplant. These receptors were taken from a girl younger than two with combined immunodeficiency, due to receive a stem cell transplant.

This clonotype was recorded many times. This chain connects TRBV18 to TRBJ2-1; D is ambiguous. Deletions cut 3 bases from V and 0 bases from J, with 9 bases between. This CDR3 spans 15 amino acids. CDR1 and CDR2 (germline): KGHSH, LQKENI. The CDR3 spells CASSPFLDSYNEQFF. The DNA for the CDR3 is TGTGCCAGCTCACCGTTTTTGGACTCCTACAATGAGCAGTTCTTC.

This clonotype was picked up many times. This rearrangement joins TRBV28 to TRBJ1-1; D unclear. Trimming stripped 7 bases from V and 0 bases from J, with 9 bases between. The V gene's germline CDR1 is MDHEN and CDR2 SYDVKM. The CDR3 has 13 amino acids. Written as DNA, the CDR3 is TGTGCCAGCACCTATCCCCTGAACACTGAAGCTTTCTTT. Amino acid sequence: CASTYPLNTEAFF.

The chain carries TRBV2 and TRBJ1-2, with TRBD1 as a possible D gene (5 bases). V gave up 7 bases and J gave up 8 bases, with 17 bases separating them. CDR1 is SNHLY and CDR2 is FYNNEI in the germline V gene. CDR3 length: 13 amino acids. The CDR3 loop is CASISQGIGGYTF. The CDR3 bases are TGTGCCAGCATTTCTCAGGGAATCGGAGGCTACACCTTC. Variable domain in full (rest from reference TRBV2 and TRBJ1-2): EPEVTQTPSHQVTQMGQEVILRCVPISNHLYFYWYRQILGQKVEFLVSFYNNEISEKSEIFDDQFSVERPDGSNFTLKIRSTKLEDSAMYFCASISQGIGGYTFGSGTRLTVV.

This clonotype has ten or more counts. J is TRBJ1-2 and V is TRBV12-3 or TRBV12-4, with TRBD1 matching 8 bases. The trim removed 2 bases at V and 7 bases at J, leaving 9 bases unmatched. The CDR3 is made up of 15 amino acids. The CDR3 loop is CASSLSGQAVSGYTF. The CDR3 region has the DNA TGTGCCAGCAGTTTATCGGGACAGGCCGTGAGTGGCTACACCTTC.

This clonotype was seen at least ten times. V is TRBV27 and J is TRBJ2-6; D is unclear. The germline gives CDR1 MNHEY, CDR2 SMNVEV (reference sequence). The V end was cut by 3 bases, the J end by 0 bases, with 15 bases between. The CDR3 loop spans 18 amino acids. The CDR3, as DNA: TGTGCCAGCAGTTTTTTGACGGAACGAAGCTCTGGGGCCAACGTCCTGACTTTC. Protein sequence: CASSFLTERSSGANVLTF.

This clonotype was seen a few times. CDR3 nucleotides: TGTGCCAGCAGCCAAGAGCAGACCCGGTGGAATGAGCAGTTCTTC. It is translated as CASSQEQTRWNEQFF. The chain recombines TRBV14 with TRBJ2-1; D unresolved. The germline V gene has CDR1 SGHDN and CDR2 FVKESK. V lost 0 bases to trimming and J lost 7 bases, with 13 bases between them. The CDR3 covers 15 residues.

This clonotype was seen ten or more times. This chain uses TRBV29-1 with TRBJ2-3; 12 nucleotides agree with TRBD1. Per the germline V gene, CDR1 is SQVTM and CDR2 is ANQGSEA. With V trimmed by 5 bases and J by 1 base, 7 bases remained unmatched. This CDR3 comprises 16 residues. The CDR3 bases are TGCAGCGTTTCTGGCCGGGACAGGGGGCGCACAGATACGCAGTATTTT. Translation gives CSVSGRDRGRTDTQYF.

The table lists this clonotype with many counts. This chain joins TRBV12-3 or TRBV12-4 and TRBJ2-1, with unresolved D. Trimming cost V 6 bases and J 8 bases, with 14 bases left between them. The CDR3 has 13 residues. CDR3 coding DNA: TGTGCCAGCAGCCTTCCACCGGGCGATGAGCAGTTCTTC. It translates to CASSLPPGDEQFF.

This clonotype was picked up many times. In nucleotides, the CDR3 is TGTGCCAGCAGCCGAAACCGGGTAATGAACACTGAAGCTTTCTTT. It is translated as CASSRNRVMNTEAFF. The chain is built from TRBV7-2 and TRBJ1-1, with D unclear. CDR3 length: 15 amino acids. Germline V gene sequence: CDR1 SGHTA, CDR2 FQGNSA. Trimming shortened V by 5 bases and J by 0 bases, and 13 bases separated the two germline ends.

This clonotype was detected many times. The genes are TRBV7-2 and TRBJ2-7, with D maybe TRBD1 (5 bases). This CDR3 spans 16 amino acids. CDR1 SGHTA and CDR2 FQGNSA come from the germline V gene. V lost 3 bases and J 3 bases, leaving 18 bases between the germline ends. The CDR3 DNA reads TGTGCCAGCAGCTTGATACGACAGCCTTATCTCTACGAGCAGTACTTC. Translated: CASSLIRQPYLYEQYF.

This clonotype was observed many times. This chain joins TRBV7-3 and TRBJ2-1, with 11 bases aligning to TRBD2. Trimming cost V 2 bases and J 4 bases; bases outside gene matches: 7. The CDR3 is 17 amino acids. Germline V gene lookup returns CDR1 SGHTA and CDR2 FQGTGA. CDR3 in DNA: TGTGCCAGCAGCTTAGTCTCAGGGACTAGCGGTTACAATGAGCAGTTCTTC. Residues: CASSLVSGTSGYNEQFF.

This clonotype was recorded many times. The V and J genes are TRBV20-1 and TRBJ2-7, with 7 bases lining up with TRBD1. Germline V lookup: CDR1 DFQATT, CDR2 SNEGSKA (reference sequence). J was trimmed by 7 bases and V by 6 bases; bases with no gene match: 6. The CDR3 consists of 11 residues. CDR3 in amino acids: CSAKAGGEQYF. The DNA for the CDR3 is TGCAGTGCAAAGGCAGGGGGAGAGCAGTACTTC.

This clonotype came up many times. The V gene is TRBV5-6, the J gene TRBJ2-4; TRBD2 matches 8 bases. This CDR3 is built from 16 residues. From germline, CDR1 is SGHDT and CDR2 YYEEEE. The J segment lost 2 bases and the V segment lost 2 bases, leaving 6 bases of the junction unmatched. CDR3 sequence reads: CASSFRGRISKNIQYF. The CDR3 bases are TGTGCCAGCAGCTTTCGCGGGAGGATATCCAAAAACATTCAGTACTTC.

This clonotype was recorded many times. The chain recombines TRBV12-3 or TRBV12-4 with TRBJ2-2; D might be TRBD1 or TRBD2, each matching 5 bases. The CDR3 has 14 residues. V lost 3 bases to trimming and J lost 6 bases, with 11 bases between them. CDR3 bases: TGTGCCAGCAGTTTCGGGACGCCTGCCGGGGAGCTGTTTTTT. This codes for CASSFGTPAGELFF.

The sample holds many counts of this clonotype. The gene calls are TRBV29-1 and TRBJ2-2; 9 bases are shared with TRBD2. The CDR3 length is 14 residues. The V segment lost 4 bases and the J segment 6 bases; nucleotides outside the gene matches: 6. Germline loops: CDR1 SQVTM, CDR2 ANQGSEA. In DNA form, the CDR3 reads TGCAGCGTTGTTCTAGCGGGATGGGCCGGGGAGCTGTTTTTT. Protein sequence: CSVVLAGWAGELFF.